The clone carrying this TCR beta chain was recorded a few times. Its antigen is undetermined. A TCRbeta library incorporating unique molecular identifiers was prepared. TCRdb re-called the PCR reads through MiXCR, storing one row per CDR3 protein. The sample lists about 980,000 distinct CDR3 sequences; about 29% were seen once. This sample is drawn from a study of T-cell reconstitution after alpha-beta-depleted transplantation in children. CDR3 length equals 14 residues. Trimming pared 2 bases from V and 5 bases from J, leaving 13 bases between. Study observations and caveats: Certain patients had high TCRbeta diversity at day 60, and it came from recipient T cells and thymic progenitors that survived. In patients about two months after transplant, alpha-beta T cells reportedly arose from several hundred expanded graft clones. The main origin of T-cell counts and diversity one year after transplant was newly produced T cells.

The input for sequencing was PBMCs, mostly from graft donor cells, taken 360 days after TCRalphabeta/CD19-depleted stem cell transplant. The sequence was collected from a boy less than two years old who had a stem cell transplant for SCID, so the T cells may come from the graft donor. The chain uses TRBV12-3 or TRBV12-4 and TRBJ2-7; D call uncertain. The CDR3 DNA reads TGTGCCAGCAGTTTAACCAGGCCGCTGCACGAGCAGTACTTC. This translates into CASSLTRPLHEQYF.